These 26 T cell receptor beta chains were sequenced from one sample in a study of tissue T cells after allogeneic stem cell transplantation (dated by TCRdb to between 2022 and 2023). The library was produced with the immunoSEQ multiplex PCR assay. In TCRdb, the immuneACCESS table is reduced to in-frame sequences with V and J assigned. These tables do not hold every clone; where another copy was compared, an unresolved V gene accounts for under half, and the others remain unexplained. Present in this sample are roughly 50,000 clones, over 70% of which were seen just once. The ten largest clones represent roughly 0.5% of the sample. Sequencing was done on a sample of sorted cells pooled from one or two spleens. The receptors shown here come from a pool of C57BL/6 mice in good health.

This clone was seen a single time. Genes and germline are mouse. The observed sequence ends 1 residue before the CDR3 terminus, with the missing tail filled in from the germline J gene. The rearrangement links TRBV16 to TRBJ1-4; 7 bases are a match to TRBD1. There are 17 residues in the CDR3. The junction had 6 bases not matched to a gene; V was cut back by 0 bases and J by 2 bases. CDR1 is SGHSA and CDR2 is FRNQAP in the germline V gene. CDR3 DNA, as far as it was read: TGTGCAAGCAGCTTAGAAAGGGACAGCCTCTCCAACGAAAGATTATTT. This sequence encodes CASSLERDSLSNERLF. In full, the CDR3 is CASSLERDSLSNERLFF.

To note about this clone: Germline and genes here are mouse. The same CDR3 also results from other DNA sequences found in this sample. The CDR3 bases that were read are TGTGCAAGCAGCTTAGGGCAGGGCACAGAAGTCTTC. It codes for CASSLGQGTEVF. The whole CDR3 region reads CASSLGQGTEVFF. The chain has TRBV16 and TRBJ1-1; maybe TRBD1 (5 bases). The DNA ends 1 residue before the CDR3 does, and the rest of the CDR3 is filled in from the germline J gene. The CDR3 consists of 13 residues. Trimming pared 1 base from V and 4 bases from J, leaving 7 bases between. Germline CDR1 reads SGHSA; CDR2 reads FRNQAP.

In the case of this clone: Genes and germline come from the mouse. The read ends 1 residue early relative to the CDR3; the germline J gene fills the gap. The chain uses TRBV3 and TRBJ1-3, with 9 positions matching TRBD1. This CDR3 comprises 14 residues. The trim removed 5 bases at V and 3 bases at J, leaving 2 bases unmatched. Looked up from germline, CDR1 is SNHLY and CDR2 is FYNGKV (reference sequence). The sequenced CDR3 bases are TGTGCCAGCAGCCGACAGGGGGGTGGAAATACGCTCTAT. It is translated as CASSRQGGGNTLY. The entire CDR3 reads CASSRQGGGNTLYF.

A note on this clone: Any gene name here is a mouse gene name. The read stops 1 residue short of the end of the CDR3; the missing end is completed from the germline J gene. The chain carries TRBV20 and TRBJ1-3; 8 nucleotides line up with TRBD1. J lost 0 bases, V lost 1 base, and 2 bases had no gene match. Germline loops: CDR1 GFQATS, CDR2 STVNSAI. CDR3 length: 15 amino acids. The CDR3 region is CGARGQGFSGNTLYF. The CDR3 bases that were read are TGTGGTGCTAGGGGACAGGGGTTTTCTGGAAATACGCTCTAT. Together with reference TRBV20 and TRBJ1-3, the CDR3 gives the full variable domain: GALVYQYPRRTICKSGTSMRMECQAVGFQATSVAWYRQSPQKTFELIALSTVNSAIKYEQNFTQEKFPISHPNLSFSSMTVLNAYLEDRGLYLCGARGQGFSGNTLYFGEGSRLIVV.

Concerning this clone: The listed genes are named as in mouse. Read sequence stops 1 residue before the CDR3 end, and the germline J gene provides the missing end. This rearrangement joins TRBV12-1 to TRBJ2-1, with TRBD2 matching over 11 bases. Germline CDR1 reads SGHSN; CDR2 reads HYEKVE. The CDR3 length is 17 residues. The V segment lost 0 bases and the J segment 5 bases; nucleotides outside the gene matches: 8. The CDR3 loop is CASSLVGLGGRNAEQFF. The sequenced part of the CDR3 DNA is TGTGCCAGCTCTCTCGTAGGACTGGGGGGACGCAATGCTGAGCAGTTC.

In regard to this clone: The genes and germline here are from mouse. The observed sequence ends 1 residue before the CDR3 terminus, with the missing tail filled in from the germline J gene. The chain joins TRBV5 to TRBJ1-1, with D uncertain. Trimming removed 3 bases at V and 1 base at J, with 3 bases between. Germline values: CDR1 LGHNA, CDR2 YNLKQL (reference sequence). The CDR3 runs 12 residues. The CDR3 DNA, read in part, is TGTGCCAGCAGCCATCAAAACACAGAAGTCTTC. This gives the protein CASSHQNTEVF. The full CDR3 protein reads CASSHQNTEVFF.

As to this clone: Gene names are mouse gene names. From the germline J gene comes the end of the CDR3, since the read stops 1 residue before it. V usage is TRBV24 and J usage is TRBJ1-2, with 7 bases aligning to TRBD1. V dropped 2 bases and J dropped 4; count of bases not matched to a gene: 4. The length of the CDR3 is 14 residues. Per the germline V gene, CDR1 is KGHTA and CDR2 is FRNEEI. The CDR3 region is CASSLNRGSSDYTF. Partial CDR3 DNA: TGTGCCAGCAGTCTGAACAGGGGTAGCTCCGACTACACC.

Turning to this clone: Gene names follow the mouse nomenclature. CDR3 protein: CASSLQYNSPLYF. The sequenced part of the CDR3 DNA is TGTGCCAGCAGCCTGCAATATAATTCGCCCCTCTAC. The gene calls are TRBV4 and TRBJ1-6; D uncertain. Sequencing ends 1 residue short of the CDR3 end; the germline J gene provides the rest. TRBJ1-6 is classed as an ORF, of uncertain function. The CDR3 sequence is 13 residues long. The ends were cut back, 5 bases at V and 4 bases at J, with 6 bases in the middle. The germline gives CDR1 LGHDT, CDR2 YNNKQL (reference sequence).

About this clone itself: Genes here carry mouse names. CDR3 sequence: CASSQEGAGEQYF. CDR3 bases read: TGTGCCAGCAGCCAAGAGGGGGCAGGGGAACAGTAC. The rearrangement uses TRBV5 and TRBJ2-7, with D tentatively TRBD1 or TRBD2 (6 bases each). Read coverage stops 1 residue before the CDR3 terminus; the germline J gene supplies the remainder. The CDR3 loop spans 13 amino acids. CDR1 is LGHNA and CDR2 is YNLKQL in the germline V gene (reference sequence). With 0 bases removed from V and 7 bases from J, the gap between germline ends came to 10 bases.

With respect to this clone: Gene names denote mouse genes. The observed sequence ends 1 residue before the CDR3 terminus, with the missing tail filled in from the germline J gene. This chain connects TRBV15 to TRBJ1-1; D is unclear. The CDR3 extends over 12 amino acids. The V end was cut by 6 bases, the J end by 0 bases, with 5 bases between. Germline V gene data show CDR1 as SGHND and CDR2 as FRSKSL. CDR3 bases read: TGTGCCAGCAGCCTGACAAACACAGAAGTCTTC. This codes for CASSLTNTEVF. The entire CDR3 reads CASSLTNTEVFF. Full variable domain (remainder filled in from reference TRBV15 and TRBJ1-1): DAGVTQTPRHEVAEKGQTIILKCEPVSGHNDLFWYRQTKIQGLELLSYFRSKSLMEDGGAFKDRFKAEMLNSSFSTLKIQPTEPKDSAVYLCASSLTNTEVFFGKGTRLTVV.

Worth noting for this clone: Genes here carry mouse names. The read ends 1 residue shy of where the CDR3 ends; the end is completed using the germline J gene. This chain connects TRBV5 to TRBJ2-1; a possible D gene is TRBD2 (5 bases). Germline CDR1 is LGHNA and CDR2 is YNLKQL (reference sequence). This CDR3 has 15 residues. V was cut by 0 bases and J by 1 base, with 7 bases left in between. CDR3 DNA (partial): TGTGCCAGCAGCCAAGAGGCTGGGAACTATGCTGAGCAGTTC. Protein product: CASSQEAGNYAEQF. The CDR3 as a whole reads CASSQEAGNYAEQFF.

In the case of this clone: The listed genes are named as in mouse. The observed sequence ends 1 residue before the CDR3 terminus, with the missing tail filled in from the germline J gene. The chain recombines TRBV12-1 with TRBJ2-1; D is ambiguous. The CDR3 totals 13 residues. The V end lost 0 bases, the J end lost 3 bases, and 5 bases lay between the germline ends. The V gene's germline CDR1 is SGHSN and CDR2 HYEKVE. Here the CDR3 reads CASSLAVYAEQFF. Partial CDR3 DNA: TGTGCCAGCTCTCTCGCAGTCTATGCTGAGCAGTTC.

This clone occurred a few times. Germline and genes: mouse. Read data end 1 residue before the CDR3 end; the end is taken from the germline J gene. The chain is built from TRBV16 and TRBJ2-3, with 9 bases lining up with TRBD2. This CDR3 has 16 amino acids. V dropped 4 bases and J dropped 0; count of bases not matched to a gene: 5. Germline V gene lookup returns CDR1 SGHSA and CDR2 FRNQAP. CDR3 loop: CASSSGTGSSAETLYF. The sequenced CDR3 bases are TGTGCAAGCAGCTCCGGGACTGGGTCTAGTGCAGAAACGCTGTAT. The variable domain in full, with the rest retrieved from reference TRBV16 and TRBJ2-3, is NAGVIQTPRHKVTGKGQEATLWCEPISGHSAVFWYRQTIVQGLEFLTYFRNQAPIDDSGMPKERFSAQMPNQSHSTLKIQSTQPQDSAVYLCASSSGTGSSAETLYFGSGTRLTVL.

With respect to this clone: All gene names here are mouse names. The CDR3 sequence is CTCSADLTGGQNTLYF. Partial CDR3 DNA: TGCACCTGCAGTGCAGATCTCACTGGGGGTCAAAACACCTTGTAC. This chain connects TRBV1 to TRBJ2-4; TRBD2 matches at 7 bases. The CDR3 is cut off 1 residue early in the read; its end comes from the germline J gene. Germline lookup yields CDR1 NSQYPW and CDR2 LRSPGD (reference sequence). V shed 0 bases, J shed 1 base, and the junction held 4 bases outside the gene matches. This CDR3 region has 16 residues.

This clone was picked up a small number of times. All gene names here are mouse names. From the germline J gene comes the end of the CDR3, since the read stops 1 residue before it. V usage is TRBV19 and J usage is TRBJ1-3; 7 bases are shared with TRBD1. The CDR3 consists of 13 residues. J was trimmed by 2 bases and V by 4 bases; bases with no gene match: 0. Germline assignment: CDR1 FNHDT and CDR2 SITEND (reference sequence). CDR3: CASSDRAGNTLYF. The DNA read from the CDR3 is TGTGCCAGCAGTGACAGGGCTGGAAATACGCTCTAT. The full variable domain, completed using reference TRBV19 and TRBJ1-3, is GGIITQTPKFLIGQEGQKLTLKCQQNFNHDTMYWYRQDSGKGLRLIYYSITENDLQKGDLSEGYDASREKKSSFSLTVTSAQKNEMAVFLCASSDRAGNTLYFGEGSRLIVV.

Turning to this clone: Each gene name is a mouse one. The read is 1 residue too short to cover the CDR3 end, so that end is filled in from the germline J gene. This chain joins TRBV2 and TRBJ1-1; tentatively, D is TRBD1 (6 bases). In germline, CDR1 is LGHNA, CDR2 YSYQKL. This CDR3 has 14 residues. Trimming stripped 1 base from V and 1 base from J, with 7 bases between. The sequenced CDR3 bases are TGTGCCAGCAGCCAAGGGACAGAAAACACAGAAGTCTTC. Its protein product is CASSQGTENTEVF. The CDR3 in its entirety is CASSQGTENTEVFF.

As for this clone: Germline and genes here are mouse. The read is 1 residue too short to cover the CDR3 end, so that end is filled in from the germline J gene. This chain uses TRBV4 with TRBJ2-5, with 11 bases that match TRBD2. Germline V gene lookup returns CDR1 LGHDT and CDR2 YNNKQL (reference sequence). The CDR3 is 17 residues long. Trimming at V came to 4 bases and at J to 0 bases, leaving 6 bases not matched to a gene. Partial CDR3 DNA: TGTGCCAGCAGCTGGGGGACTGGGGGTATTAACCAAGACACCCAGTAC. Translation: CASSWGTGGINQDTQY. The full CDR3 protein reads CASSWGTGGINQDTQYF. The full variable domain, its missing parts supplied by reference TRBV4 and TRBJ2-5, is ETAVFQTPNYHVTQVGNEVSFNCKQTLGHDTMYWYKQDSKKLLKIMFSYNNKQLIVNETVPRRFSPQSSDKAHLNLRIKSVEPEDSAVYLCASSWGTGGINQDTQYFGPGTRLLVL.

This clone was found once. Gene names are the mouse ones. The sequence runs out 1 residue before the end of the CDR3; the remainder is reconstructed from the germline J gene. The chain joins TRBV19 to TRBJ2-5, with 8 bases fitting TRBD1. The germline V gene encodes CDR1 FNHDT and CDR2 SITEND (reference sequence). J gave up 5 bases and V 0 bases, and 5 bases lay outside the gene matches. This CDR3 contains 15 residues. CDR3 bases read: TGTGCCAGCAGTATAGCTGGGACAGGCCGAGACACCCAGTAC. This sequence encodes CASSIAGTGRDTQY. The complete CDR3 reads CASSIAGTGRDTQYF.

This clone occurred a few times. Gene names follow the mouse nomenclature. Read coverage stops 1 residue before the CDR3 terminus; the germline J gene supplies the remainder. This sequence joins TRBV16 and TRBJ2-7; D is unclear. CDR1 is SGHSA and CDR2 is FRNQAP in the germline V gene. The CDR3 runs to 12 residues. Trimming cost V 4 bases and J 4 bases, with 8 bases left between them. The CDR3 sequence is CASSSREYEQYF. CDR3 DNA (partial): TGTGCAAGCAGCTCCCGGGAATATGAACAGTAC.

About this clone: Gene names are mouse gene names. With the read ending 1 residue before the CDR3 end, the germline J gene is used to fill in that end. J is TRBJ1-3 and V is TRBV5; 9 nucleotides agree with TRBD1. The J segment lost 2 bases and the V segment lost 4 bases, leaving 3 bases of the junction unmatched. The CDR3 is made up of 15 amino acids. The germline CDR1 and CDR2 sequences are LGHNA and YNLKQL (reference sequence). Partial CDR3 DNA: TGTGCCAGCAGCCCCCGACAGGGGGCTGGAAATACGCTCTAT. This gives the protein CASSPRQGAGNTLY. The full CDR3 is CASSPRQGAGNTLYF.

Remarks on this clone: The germline and genes are mouse ones. The read terminates 1 residue before the CDR3 end, so the remaining end is supplied by the germline J gene. This chain connects TRBV4 to TRBJ2-4, with D perhaps TRBD2 (6 bases). Germline V CDR1 and CDR2: LGHDT, YNNKQL (reference sequence). The V end lost 5 bases, the J end lost 0 bases, and 9 bases lay between the germline ends. This CDR3 has 14 amino acids. The covered CDR3 bases are TGTGCCAGCAGCCTGACTGGTAGTCAAAACACCTTGTAC. It codes for CASSLTGSQNTLY. The whole CDR3 region reads CASSLTGSQNTLYF.

This clone appeared a few times. The gene symbols are mouse symbols. The sequenced fragment ends 1 residue before the CDR3 boundary, so the rest is inferred from the germline J gene. V usage is TRBV13-1 and J usage is TRBJ2-7; 7 bases are a match to TRBD2. The germline V gene encodes CDR1 NSHNY and CDR2 SYGAGN. V trimming: 3 bases; J trimming: 7 bases; junction bases outside the gene matches: 4. The CDR3 extends over 12 amino acids. The CDR3 region is CASSAGGEEQYF. The DNA read from the CDR3 is TGTGCCAGCAGTGCTGGGGGAGAGGAACAGTAC.

As concerns this clone: The gene names given are mouse names. Read sequence stops 1 residue before the CDR3 end, and the germline J gene provides the missing end. The chain combines TRBV3 with TRBJ2-4; 9 bases are a match to TRBD2. The trim removed 4 bases at V and 5 bases at J, leaving 1 base unmatched. The CDR3 spans 13 residues. In germline, CDR1 is SNHLY, CDR2 FYNGKV (reference sequence). The CDR3 sequence: CASSSGLGNTLYF. The sequenced part of the CDR3 DNA is TGTGCCAGCAGCTCGGGACTGGGAAACACCTTGTAC.

Note on this clone: Gene labels here are mouse ones. From the germline J gene comes the end of the CDR3, since the read stops 1 residue before it. The chain employs TRBV3 and TRBJ1-6, with D perhaps TRBD1 (5 bases). TRBJ1-6 belongs to the ORF category, with a function that is uncertain. Germline loops: CDR1 SNHLY, CDR2 FYNGKV (reference sequence). Trimming left V 5 bases short and J 6 bases short, with 8 bases between. CDR3 size: 13 residues. CDR3 protein: CASSLGTNSPLYF. The DNA read from the CDR3 is TGTGCCAGCAGCCTAGGGACTAATTCGCCCCTCTAC.

Regarding this clone: Mouse names are used for the genes. The read ends 1 residue before the CDR3 terminus; that terminus is restored from the germline J gene. The sample contains more than one DNA sequence encoding this CDR3. The chain combines TRBV3 with TRBJ2-7; no clear D gene. The CDR3 totals 12 residues. Germline CDR1 reads SNHLY; CDR2 reads FYNGKV (reference sequence). V was clipped by 1 base and J by 7 bases, with 8 bases between them. The sequenced part of the CDR3 DNA is TGTGCCAGCAGCTTAGGCGGGCGGGAACAGTAC. This gives the protein CASSLGGREQY. The full CDR3 protein is CASSLGGREQYF.

Details on this clone: The listed genes are named as in mouse. Read data end 1 residue before the CDR3 end; the end is taken from the germline J gene. The chain is built from TRBV12-1 and TRBJ1-2; the D is unclear. Per the germline V gene, CDR1 is SGHSN and CDR2 is HYEKVE. V was pared by 0 bases and J by 0 bases, with 4 bases between. The CDR3 length is 13 residues. CDR3 region: CASSLWANSDYTF. CDR3 DNA, as far as it was read: TGTGCCAGCTCTCTCTGGGCAAACTCCGACTACACC.